Described below is a single TCR beta chain sequence and its context. Each donor gave one heparinised blood draw averaging about 100 mL. The data derive from a study of beta chain features in type 1 diabetes. The whole isolated RNA underwent reverse transcription, so sequencing captured expressed TCRB transcripts. Clones were sequenced by immunoSEQ multiplex PCR, and TCRdb holds only the in-frame ones, with some missing. Of 620,000 or so clones listed, roughly 15% are singletons. Germline values: CDR1 MDHEN, CDR2 SYDVKM. The CDR3 contains 15 residues. Trimming took off 6 bases at V and 5 bases at J, with 16 bases between the two ends.

The chain uses TRBV28 and TRBJ2-2; tentative D call: TRBD1 (6 bases). This TCR derives from a man aged 18 to 30 in good health. The sequenced sample consisted of naive CD4+ T cells from blood. The CDR3 sequence: CASRVPGVGTGELFF. CDR3 DNA: TGTGCCAGCAGAGTTCCAGGGGTTGGAACCGGGGAGCTGTTTTTT.